The TCR beta chain under discussion was sequenced for a study of CD8 T cells in Susac syndrome. With regard to this clonotype: The antigen is undetermined.

General study results and limits: The study recognized that its TCR sequencing and HLA analysis covered a relatively small number of individuals.

Reverse transcription of roughly 0.45 to 1 ug RNA was performed with random hexamers. Amplification of TCR beta CDR3 across 54 Vbeta and 13 Jbeta was performed with immunoSEQ multiplex PCR. TCRdb independently ran MiXCR on the immunoSEQ multiplex PCR reads; one entry per CDR3 protein. Of about 150,000 distinct CDR3 sequences in the sample, nearly 97% are singletons; the top ten hold about 0.15%. V shed 1 base and J shed 6 bases, with 10 bases lying between them. Germline-derived CDR1 and CDR2 are SGHVS and FQNEAQ. The CDR3 is made up of 13 amino acids. From blood CD8+ and CD4+ T cells, TCR beta sequences were generated.

The chain has TRBV7-8 and TRBJ2-7; D remains ambiguous. Sequenced material: CD8+ T cells from PBMCs. This receptor was obtained from a human donor with multiple sclerosis. Here the CDR3 reads CASSLERFGEQYV. The CDR3 coding sequence is TGTGCCAGCAGCTTAGAACGTTTTGGCGAGCAGTACGTC.